This TCR beta chain derives from a study of blood T cell repertoires in COVID-19. On the study more broadly: PBMCs, B-cell-depleted T cells, or T cells provided the cDNA or gDNA that made up the material.

Original data processing: Amplification with reference gene primers provided the estimates of nucleated cell counts. Clones were read by immunoSEQ multiplex PCR, and TCRdb kept only the in-frame ones, dropping some. V and J calls and clone size follow that table, whereas D and trimming were derived from the DNA. The table records about 320,000 clones, over 80% of them present only once. Study members were between roughly 18 and 100 years old and lived in around 24 US regions. The CDR3 is 14 amino acids. The germline V gene encodes CDR1 MNHEY and CDR2 SMNVEV (reference sequence). The V end lost 3 bases, the J end lost 7 bases, and 13 bases lay between the germline ends. This clone has more than one count but fewer than ten.

The sequence derives from a man younger than 45 who had recovered from COVID-19. Sequenced: PBMCs or T cells enriched from blood (not recorded which). The chain recombines TRBV27 with TRBJ1-5, with D perhaps matching TRBD1 (6 bases). CDR3 in amino acids: CASSFGGGGQPQHF. CDR3 sequence (DNA): TGTGCCAGCAGTTTTGGCGGGGGCGGACAGCCCCAGCATTTT.